Listed below are T cell receptor beta chains from one sample, sequenced in a study of T cells expressing NK-cell markers. From its re-call of the 5' RACE reads, TCRdb lists each CDR3 protein once, without DNA. This table holds around 260,000 distinct CDR3 sequences. The source material was blood T cells: a sorted CD56 or NKG2C T cell subset, CD4+ or CD8+ T cells, or bulk PBMC T cells (not recorded which). These receptors all stem from a woman aged 18 to 75 in good health. The CDR3 runs from the conserved cysteine through the conserved F or W.

J,V,CDR3
TRBJ2-3,TRBV20-1,CSARVASGTDTQYF
TRBJ2-5,TRBV12-3/TRBV12-4,CASSPGQGFQETQYF
TRBJ2-2,TRBV2,CASHLEGGTGELFF
TRBJ1-6,TRBV29-1,CSVEAQGRDSPLHF
TRBJ2-1,TRBV12-3/TRBV12-4,CASSRVGGGYNEQFF
TRBJ2-5,TRBV10-2,CASSLAGVQETQYF
TRBJ1-6,TRBV20-1,CSAQHPGTANNSPLHF
TRBJ1-6,TRBV7-2,CASSLAQGNSPLHF
TRBJ2-7,TRBV29-1,CSVEYVGYYEQYF
TRBJ2-2,TRBV6-1,CASRKERGSGELFF
TRBJ2-7,TRBV20-1,CSARDLRQGALNEQYF
TRBJ2-3,TRBV7-2,CASSLTPGENTQYF